This T cell receptor (beta chain) comes out of a study of PD-L1 blockade in urothelial cancer. The wider study: Administration of atezolizumab to patients began at some point between 2013 and 2014, at 1,200 mg intravenously every 3 weeks. T cell content in blood samples showed a median of 141,255. Blood analysis took place 3 weeks (second dose) and 6 weeks after treatment start.

On this clone: The antigen is not known.

Overall study findings and caveats: Survival was better when pretreatment blood TCR clonality fell below the median.

Profiling relied on immunoSEQ multiplex PCR, and the TCRdb table lists in-frame clones only, not all of them. This sample has tens of thousands of clones, with roughly 77% found just once. This CDR3 region has 16 residues. CDR1 is SGHRS, CDR2 YFSETQ, per germline. J lost 5 bases, V lost 7 bases, and 15 bases had no gene match. The clonotype originates from a man between 65 and 85 years old with urothelial cancer. The sequences come from PBMCs, collected around atezolizumab (anti-PD-L1) treatment. The genes are TRBV5-1 and TRBJ2-5; the match to TRBD2 covers 9 bases. In nucleotides, the CDR3 is TGCGCCAGCTGCCGCCGGGGCGGGGGGGCGCTGGAGACCCAGTACTTC. Its protein is CASCRRGGGALETQYF. Full variable domain (outside the CDR3, taken from reference TRBV5-1 and TRBJ2-5): KAGVTQTPRYLIKTRGQQVTLSCSPISGHRSVSWYQQTPGQGLQFLFEYFSETQRNKGNFPGRFSGRQFSNSRSEMNVSTLELGDSALYLCASCRRGGGALETQYFGPGTRLLVL.